These T cell receptor beta chains were read from a single sample in a study of identifying expanded T cells in peripheral blood. The data were produced by immunoSEQ multiplex PCR, yet TCRdb's version contains in-frame clones alone and is incomplete. The table has about 94,000 clones, approximately 91% seen once. Source material: blood. The receptors here all came from a person between 18 and 69 years old in good health. The conserved cysteine and the conserved F or W are not part of the CDR3 here.

v_call | cdr3_aa
TRBV6-1 | ASSVIPGRPQY
TRBV6-5 | ASSSFGQGANGYT
TRBV4-1 | ASSRFGGTETKATNEKLF
TRBV30 | AWSTSGGTYEQY
TRBV27 | ASSTKGSPRRY
TRBV4-3 | ASSQEDRGGEQF
TRBV19 | ASSKTYNEQF
TRBV6-5 | ASSYTSGSYEQF
TRBV6-6 | ASSYAEGNEQF
TRBV19 | ASSGTAQNTEAF
TRBV11-2 | ASSFTSGAWTDTQY
TRBV5-5 | ASSLEGTVNTGELF
TRBV5-6 | ASSLYRKGAEFTEAF
TRBV7-3 | ASSPQASTDTQY
TRBV9 | ASSVGQSSGNTIY
TRBV7-9 | ASSFEGSDGYT
TRBV5-6 | ASSLQQRRGANVLT
TRBV19 | ASSSHRTPYEQY
TRBV11-2 | ASSLVGGGRSSADTQY
TRBV15 | ATSRVPSGFHEQY
TRBV5-1 | ASSYSGGSPSGNTIY
TRBV5-6 | ASSRGHPGPYEQY
TRBV6-1 | ASSFPDTNQPQH